Following are 25 T cell receptor beta chains from one sample sequenced in a study of blood T cell repertoires in COVID-19. This table comes from immunoSEQ multiplex PCR, and its TCRdb copy is limited to in-frame clones, with some not included. The profile covers roughly 98,000 clones, with over 75% appearing a single time and 10% to 15% taken by the ten largest. The sequenced material came from peripheral blood. Receptor source: a human donor in a cohort sampled during active COVID-19.

The chain employs TRBV28 and TRBJ2-5, with TRBD1 matching 8 bases. Trimming at V came to 5 bases and at J to 5 bases, leaving 7 bases not matched to a gene. Germline lookup yields CDR1 MDHEN and CDR2 SYDVKM. The CDR3 consists of 14 residues. The CDR3 protein is CASSPRTGSETQYF. In DNA, the CDR3 is TGTGCCAGCAGTCCCCGGACAGGGTCGGAGACCCAGTACTTC.

This chain uses TRBV6-1 with TRBJ2-3, with 12 nucleotides matching TRBD2. The CDR3 contains 17 residues. The germline V gene has CDR1 MNHNS and CDR2 SASEGT. The ends lost 2 bases at V and 3 bases at J; junction bases unmatched: 6. The CDR3 spells CASSELAGGPVTDTQYF. Here the CDR3 DNA reads TGTGCCAGCAGTGAACTAGCGGGGGGGCCTGTTACAGATACGCAGTATTTT.

V and J are TRBV10-3 and TRBJ1-5; D perhaps matches TRBD1 (6 bases). Germline V gives CDR1 ENHRY, CDR2 SYGVKD. Between the trimmed V and J ends, which lost 6 bases and 5 bases, there was a span of 11 bases. The length of the CDR3 is 13 residues. The chain's CDR3 is CAIRGQPHQPQHF. The CDR3 region has the DNA TGTGCCATCAGGGGACAACCGCATCAGCCCCAGCATTTT.

A word on this clone: The junction departs from germline at one end; a sequencing error may be responsible. V usage is TRBV5-4 and J usage is TRBJ1-1; a weak D match, TRBD1 (6 bases). Germline CDR1 SGHNT, CDR2 YYREEE (reference sequence). This CDR3 contains 11 residues. The CDR3 here is CASSLLGDTTF. In DNA, the CDR3 is TGTGCCAGCAGCTTACTTGGGGACACCACTTTC. The full variable domain, in which reference TRBV5-4 and TRBJ1-1 provide the parts outside the CDR3, is ETGVTQSPTHLIKTRGQQVTLRCSSQSGHNTVSWYQQALGQGPQFIFQYYREEENGRGNFPPRFSGLQFPNYSSELNVNALELDDSALYLCASSLLGDTTFGQGTRLTVV.

The rearrangement joins TRBV7-6 to TRBJ2-7; 11 bases agree with TRBD2. The length of the CDR3 is 15 residues. V gave up 5 bases and J gave up 6 bases; unmatched junction bases: 9. Per germline, CDR1 SGHVS and CDR2 FNYEAQ. The CDR3 loop reads CASSPETSGEVEQYF. CDR3 sequence (DNA): TGTGCCAGCAGCCCCGAGACTAGCGGGGAGGTCGAGCAGTACTTC.

V and J are TRBV27 and TRBJ1-2, with D unresolved. V lost 6 bases, J lost 7 bases, and 18 bases lay in between. The CDR3 has 14 residues. Germline-derived CDR1 and CDR2 are MNHEY and SMNVEV (reference sequence). The CDR3 is CASSSPGGRGGYTF. CDR3 coding DNA: TGTGCCAGCAGCTCTCCCGGAGGACGGGGTGGCTACACCTTC.

The chain recombines TRBV28 with TRBJ1-5, with 7 bases that match TRBD1. J lost 13 bases, V lost 5 bases, and 20 bases had no gene match. Germline V gene lookup returns CDR1 MDHEN and CDR2 SYDVKM. This CDR3 is built from 16 residues. As DNA, the CDR3 is TGTGCCAGCAGTCCCTCAGACAGGGTCTGGATTTTGGATCAGCATTTT. Its translation is CASSPSDRVWILDQHF.

The chain uses TRBV11-2 and TRBJ2-5; 10 bases are a match to TRBD2. Trimming removed 7 bases from V and 4 bases from J; junction bases left unmatched: 15. The CDR3 has 17 residues. Germline V CDR1 and CDR2: SGHAT, FQNNGV. The DNA for the CDR3 is TGTGCCAGCACCCTTGGGTCCCTAGCGGGGGTACGAGAGACCCAGTACTTC. Residues: CASTLGSLAGVRETQYF.

The chain recombines TRBV7-2 with TRBJ1-2; D gene uncertain. CDR3 length: 13 residues. Per the germline V gene, CDR1 is SGHTA and CDR2 is FQGNSA. V shed 5 bases and J shed 4 bases, with 11 bases lying between them. The CDR3, as DNA: TGTGCCAGCAGCCCCCGACAAGCCTATGGCTACACCTTC. Protein product: CASSPRQAYGYTF.

This rearrangement joins TRBV5-1 to TRBJ2-7, with D maybe TRBD1 (6 bases). Trimming stripped 5 bases from V and 3 bases from J, with 12 bases between. The germline V gene has CDR1 SGHRS and CDR2 YFSETQ. The CDR3 loop spans 13 amino acids. The CDR3 region is CASSITGNYEQYF. In DNA form, the CDR3 reads TGCGCCAGCAGTATAACAGGGAACTACGAGCAGTACTTC.

In DNA, the CDR3 is TGCGCCAGCAGCTGGGGAGGGACACCTGACTATGAAAAACTGTTTTTT. Encoded protein: CASSWGGTPDYEKLFF. The chain couples TRBV5-1 to TRBJ1-4, with D possibly being TRBD1 (6 bases). The ends were cut back, 3 bases at V and 6 bases at J, with 18 bases in the middle. The CDR3 is made up of 16 amino acids. Per germline, CDR1 SGHRS and CDR2 YFSETQ.

The chain employs TRBV5-1 and TRBJ2-1, with TRBD1 matching over 7 bases. The junction had 4 bases not matched to a gene; V was cut back by 1 base and J by 3 bases. This CDR3 region has 15 residues. In germline, CDR1 is SGHRS, CDR2 YFSETQ. In DNA, the CDR3 is TGCGCCAGCAGCTTGAGTACAGGGGTCTACAATGAGCAGTTCTTC. This sequence encodes CASSLSTGVYNEQFF.

The V gene is TRBV6-1, the J gene TRBJ2-5; TRBD2 matches 12 bases. This CDR3 contains 19 residues. The germline CDR1 and CDR2 sequences are MNHNS and SASEGT. Trimming removed 4 bases from V and 0 bases from J; junction bases left unmatched: 12. The CDR3 spells CASSGLTSGGNTHQETQYF. Here the CDR3 DNA reads TGTGCCAGCAGTGGGCTGACTAGCGGGGGAAACACCCACCAAGAGACCCAGTACTTC.

The chain carries TRBV29-1 and TRBJ1-2; D call uncertain. This CDR3 spans 12 amino acids. Germline assignment: CDR1 SQVTM and CDR2 ANQGSEA. The V and J ends lost 7 bases and 8 bases respectively, with 17 bases between them. In DNA form, the CDR3 reads TGCAGCGCCGAGAGAGGCTTCGGAGGCTACACCTTC. Translating it yields CSAERGFGGYTF.

The gene calls are TRBV6-5 and TRBJ1-5; perhaps TRBD1 as D (6 bases). With 6 bases removed from V and 4 bases from J, the gap between germline ends came to 13 bases. The CDR3 loop spans 14 amino acids. Germline assignment: CDR1 MNHEY and CDR2 SVGAGI. The CDR3 spells CASSGGATNQPQHF. CDR3 in DNA: TGTGCCAGCAGCGGGGGGGCCACGAATCAGCCCCAGCATTTT.

This clone was seen just once. V usage is TRBV7-9 and J usage is TRBJ1-1, with D possibly TRBD1 on 5 matching bases. The CDR3 covers 19 residues. The germline V and J ends were trimmed by 2 bases and 3 bases, with 25 bases remaining between them. Germline CDR1 and CDR2: SEHNR and FQNEAQ (reference sequence). The CDR3 DNA sequence: TGTGCCAGCAGCTTATCGCGGTTAACAGGACCCCGTGAAGACACTGAAGCTTTCTTT. Residues: CASSLSRLTGPREDTEAFF.

The gene calls are TRBV7-9 and TRBJ1-4, with 7 bases lining up with TRBD1. The CDR3 consists of 16 residues. Looked up from germline, CDR1 is SEHNR and CDR2 is FQNEAQ (reference sequence). Trimming at V came to 5 bases and at J to 5 bases, leaving 11 bases not matched to a gene. CDR3 loop: CASSPKRQGLNEKLFF. CDR3 nucleotides: TGTGCCAGCAGCCCGAAAAGACAGGGATTGAATGAAAAACTGTTTTTT.

This clone occurred a few times. This chain links TRBV18 with TRBJ1-1, with unresolved D. The CDR3 totals 14 residues. V lost 1 base to trimming and J lost 1 base, with 7 bases between them. Germline V gene sequence: CDR1 KGHSH, CDR2 LQKENI. The DNA for the CDR3 is TGTGCCAGCTCACCACAAACGGGGAACACTGAAGCTTTCTTT. It translates to CASSPQTGNTEAFF.

The genes are TRBV30 and TRBJ1-4; a possible D gene is TRBD1 (6 bases). Germline V CDR1 and CDR2: GTSNPN, SVGIG (reference sequence). V lost 5 bases to trimming and J lost 8 bases, with 12 bases between them. The CDR3 runs to 12 residues. In nucleotides, the CDR3 is TGTGCCTGGGAAAGCGGGGGCGAAAAACTGTTTTTT. Translating it yields CAWESGGEKLFF. The full variable domain, in which reference TRBV30 and TRBJ1-4 provide the parts outside the CDR3, is SQTIHQWPATLVQPVGSPLSLECTVEGTSNPNLYWYRQAAGRGLQLLFYSVGIGQISSEVPQNLSASRPQDRQFILSSKKLLLSDSGFYLCAWESGGEKLFFGSGTQLSVL.

The V call is TRBV12-3 or TRBV12-4, the J call TRBJ2-3; D might be TRBD2 (6 bases). The V end lost 10 bases, the J end lost 4 bases, and 12 bases lay between the germline ends. The CDR3 is 12 residues long. CDR3 nucleotide sequence: TGTGCCATAACCTGGGGGGCAGATACGCAGTATTTT. Translation gives CAITWGADTQYF.

The CDR3 is CASSQEINSPLHF. CDR3 DNA sequence: TGTGCCAGCTCACAGGAGATTAATTCACCCCTCCACTTT. The rearrangement joins TRBV18 to TRBJ1-6; D remains ambiguous. V was trimmed by 4 bases and J by 6 bases, leaving 7 bases between them. The CDR3 totals 13 residues. Germline V gives CDR1 KGHSH, CDR2 LQKENI. Filled out from reference TRBV18 and TRBJ1-6, the complete variable domain reads NAGVMQNPRHLVRRRGQEARLRCSPMKGHSHVYWYRQLPEEGLKFMVYLQKENIIDESGMPKERFSAEFPKEGPSILRIQQVVRGDSAAYFCASSQEINSPLHFGNGTRLTVT.

This chain links TRBV28 with TRBJ2-5; TRBD1 agrees at 9 bases. CDR3 size: 14 residues. Germline CDR1 MDHEN, CDR2 SYDVKM. Trimming took 6 bases from V and 5 from J; bases not matched to a gene: 7. CDR3 bases: TGTGCCAGCAGACCTCGGGACAGGGCTGAGACCCAGTACTTC. Translating gives CASRPRDRAETQYF.

The rearrangement uses TRBV7-2 and TRBJ2-1; TRBD1 aligns across 7 bases. V shed 3 bases, J shed 4 bases, and the junction held 3 bases outside the gene matches. The CDR3 consists of 14 residues. Germline V gene sequence: CDR1 SGHTA, CDR2 FQGNSA. The CDR3 sequence is CASSFPGQYNEQFF. In DNA, the CDR3 is TGTGCCAGCAGCTTCCCGGGACAGTACAATGAGCAGTTCTTC. Variable domain in full (rest from reference TRBV7-2 and TRBJ2-1): GAGVSQSPSNKVTEKGKDVELRCDPISGHTALYWYRQSLGQGLEFLIYFQGNSAPDKSGLPSDRFSAERTGGSVSTLTIQRTQQEDSAVYLCASSFPGQYNEQFFGPGTRLTVL.

The chain has TRBV4-3 and TRBJ1-1; no reliable D call. The CDR3 is made up of 13 amino acids. Germline V CDR1 and CDR2: LGHNA, YSLEER. V lost 1 base and J lost 3, with 6 bases in between. As DNA, the CDR3 is TGCGCCAGCAGCCAAGGCGATCACACTGAAGCTTTCTTT. The encoded protein is CASSQGDHTEAFF.

The chain links TRBV6-5 to TRBJ1-1; 7 nucleotides line up with TRBD1. Germline V gene sequence: CDR1 MNHEY, CDR2 SVGAGI. V lost 0 bases to trimming and J lost 4 bases; unmatched junction nucleotides: 5. The CDR3 has 15 amino acids. In nucleotides, the CDR3 is TGTGCCAGCAGTTACTCGACAGGGCGAAGCACTGAAGCTTTCTTT. It codes for CASSYSTGRSTEAFF.